The entry that follows covers one T cell receptor (beta chain) sequence. This sample is drawn from a study of blood T cell repertoires in COVID-19. Across the study: COVID-19 samples from acute and convalescent phases originated in the United States, Italy and Spain.

In the authors' workflow: Estimation of nucleated cell counts was performed using reference gene primer amplification. Data came from immunoSEQ multiplex PCR; TCRdb stores just in-frame clones and leaves some out. The V and J calls and clone size were taken over from that table, and D and trimming were inferred from the DNA. This table has fewer than 110,000 clones, 90% to 95% appearing once. From germline, CDR1 is SEHNR and CDR2 FQNEAQ (reference sequence). The ends were cut back, 6 bases at V and 3 bases at J, with 11 bases in the middle. The CDR3 runs 13 residues. This clonotype was sampled from a man aged 50 to 59 with acute or convalescent COVID-19. The V gene is TRBV7-9, the J gene TRBJ1-2; TRBD1 might be the D (5 bases). Material: peripheral blood. DNA for the CDR3: TGTGCCAGCAGTCTGGACATAGACTATGGCTACACCTTC. Translated, it gives CASSLDIDYGYTF.